The present TCR beta chain was sequenced within a study of control samples from healthy donors and cancer patients. The protocol was immunoSEQ multiplex PCR, while the TCRdb copy is restricted to in-frame clones and leaves out a portion. The data contain about 51,000 clones, roughly 90% of them singletons. This CDR3 is built from 14 residues. The V gene's germline CDR1 is SGDLS and CDR2 YYNGEE. V was shortened by 5 bases and J by 4 bases, with 14 bases between the two germline ends. This sequence was found in a man in his forties or fifties with head and neck cancer. The sequenced sample was PBMCs. The chain joins TRBV9 to TRBJ2-3; D is possibly TRBD1 or TRBD2 (5 bases each). The CDR3 reads CASRPSGGADTQYF. The CDR3 region has the DNA TGTGCCAGCAGACCGAGTGGGGGTGCAGATACGCAGTATTTT.